This T cell receptor beta chain was captured by sequencing in a study of blood T cell repertoires in COVID-19. Study details: COVID-19 samples collected from the United States, Italy and Spain covered acute and convalescent phases. PBMCs, B-cell-depleted T cells, or T cells provided the cDNA or gDNA that made up the material.

Profiling relied on immunoSEQ multiplex PCR, and the TCRdb table lists in-frame clones only, not all of them. The top ten hold roughly 3.4% of the sample, which has roughly 130,000 clones, approximately 84% seen once. Adults between about 18 and 95 years of age took part from 20 to 25 US areas. The CDR3 is made up of 16 amino acids. Trimming removed 4 bases at V and 4 bases at J, with 19 bases between. Germline V lookup: CDR1 MNHNS, CDR2 SASEGT. The chain recombines TRBV6-1 with TRBJ1-2, with a tentative D call TRBD1 (5 bases). This clonotype originated in a woman between 50 and 59 years old with acute COVID-19. The sequencing sample was made of PBMCs or T cells enriched from blood (not recorded which). DNA of the CDR3: TGTGCCAGCAGTGGGAGGGGTCGAATTGGAGGCTATGGCTACACCTTC. Residues: CASSGRGRIGGYGYTF.